A selection of T cell receptor beta chains follows, all from one sample in a study of T cell responses to AZD1222 COVID-19 vaccine. Sequenced by immunoSEQ multiplex PCR; TCRdb stores in-frame clones only, minus some. Among about 120,000 clones listed, over 75% were seen once. Sequencing was performed on peripheral blood, taken on day 0 of AZD1222 vaccination. Receptors originate from an adult in good health. Both conserved end residues are part of each CDR3. D genes are given only for firm matches. Where a row states a size, it is once, few, many or the class of an expanded clone; other rows omit it.

abundance: -
j_gene: TRBJ2-3
d_gene: -
len: 15
v_gene: TRBV14
CDR3nt: TGTGCCAGCAGCCTCTTGACCCCCTCGGCAGATACGCAGTATTTT
CDR3aa: CASSLLTPSADTQYF

abundance: -
j_gene: TRBJ2-1
d_gene: -
len: 13
v_gene: TRBV18
CDR3nt: TGTGCCAGCTCAGGCGACAGGCACAATGAGCAGTTCTTC
CDR3aa: CASSGDRHNEQFF

abundance: -
j_gene: TRBJ2-3
d_gene: -
len: 15
v_gene: TRBV25-1
CDR3nt: TGTGCCAGCAGTCCCGGGACGGGAGCACCAGATACGCAGTATTTT
CDR3aa: CASSPGTGAPDTQYF

abundance: -
j_gene: TRBJ1-1
d_gene: -
len: 14
v_gene: TRBV2
CDR3nt: TGTGCCAGCAGCTCCACGGGCAGGGTCACTGAAGCTTTCTTT
CDR3aa: CASSSTGRVTEAFF

abundance: -
j_gene: TRBJ1-3
d_gene: -
len: 14
v_gene: TRBV5-1
CDR3nt: TGCGCCAGCAGCACTGGAGTCTCTGGAAACACCATATATTTT
CDR3aa: CASSTGVSGNTIYF

abundance: -
j_gene: TRBJ1-3
d_gene: -
len: 15
v_gene: TRBV18
CDR3nt: TGTGCCAGCTCACCAACGGGTATCTCCTCGGACACCATATATTTT
CDR3aa: CASSPTGISSDTIYF

abundance: -
j_gene: TRBJ2-2
d_gene: -
len: 16
v_gene: TRBV9
CDR3nt: TGTGCCAGCAGCGTAGGGGGCTGGGCGAACACCGGGGAGCTGTTTTTT
CDR3aa: CASSVGGWANTGELFF

abundance: once
j_gene: TRBJ1-2
d_gene: -
len: 16
v_gene: TRBV5-1
CDR3nt: TGCGCCAGCAGCCCGATGATCTCTCAGGGTGGCTATGGCTACACCTTC
CDR3aa: CASSPMISQGGYGYTF

abundance: few
j_gene: TRBJ1-6
d_gene: -
len: 18
v_gene: TRBV14
CDR3nt: TGTGCCAGCAGCCAAGTTGGGAGACAGGCCTCCTATAATTCACCCCTCAACTTT
CDR3aa: CASSQVGRQASYNSPLNF

abundance: -
j_gene: TRBJ1-2
d_gene: -
len: 15
v_gene: TRBV11-2
CDR3nt: TGTGCCAGCAAATCTGGACCGACCTTAAGGTCGGGCTACACCTTC
CDR3aa: CASKSGPTLRSGYTF

abundance: -
j_gene: TRBJ1-4
d_gene: -
len: 13
v_gene: TRBV7-7
CDR3nt: TGTGCTAGCAGCTTGGCCCTCAATGAAAAACTGTTTTTT
CDR3aa: CASSLALNEKLFF

abundance: -
j_gene: TRBJ2-3
d_gene: -
len: 15
v_gene: TRBV4-2
CDR3nt: TGTGCCAGCAGCCATGGGGAGCGCCCCACAGATACGCAGTATTTT
CDR3aa: CASSHGERPTDTQYF

abundance: once
j_gene: TRBJ2-1
d_gene: -
len: 15
v_gene: TRBV11-3
CDR3nt: TGTGCCAGCAGCTTAGGGTCAGGGACCTACAATGAGCAGTTCTTC
CDR3aa: CASSLGSGTYNEQFF

abundance: -
j_gene: TRBJ1-1
d_gene: -
len: 13
v_gene: TRBV7-8
CDR3nt: TGTGCCAGCAGCTTGGGACAGAACACTGAAGCTTTCTTT
CDR3aa: CASSLGQNTEAFF

abundance: -
j_gene: TRBJ2-7
d_gene: TRBD1
len: 14
v_gene: TRBV5-6
CDR3nt: TGTGCCAGCAGCTTGGTGGGACAGGGGGACGAGCAGTACTTC
CDR3aa: CASSLVGQGDEQYF

abundance: -
j_gene: TRBJ1-1
d_gene: -
len: 14
v_gene: TRBV7-9
CDR3nt: TGTGCCAGCACCTTATCCCAATTGAACACTGAAGCTTTCTTT
CDR3aa: CASTLSQLNTEAFF

abundance: -
j_gene: TRBJ2-5
d_gene: -
len: 15
v_gene: TRBV6-5
CDR3nt: TGTGCCAGCAGTACCCGGGGCCTCACCCCAGAGACCCAGTACTTC
CDR3aa: CASSTRGLTPETQYF

abundance: -
j_gene: TRBJ1-5
d_gene: -
len: 12
v_gene: TRBV2
CDR3nt: TGTGCCAGCAGGGGGGAGGGTCAGCCCCAGCATTTT
CDR3aa: CASRGEGQPQHF

abundance: -
j_gene: TRBJ1-1
d_gene: -
len: 14
v_gene: TRBV7-9
CDR3nt: TGTGCCAGCAGCTTAGGGGGGCTGGGGACTGAAGCTTTCTTT
CDR3aa: CASSLGGLGTEAFF

abundance: -
j_gene: TRBJ2-7
d_gene: -
len: 14
v_gene: TRBV11-2
CDR3nt: TGTGCCAGCAGCTTAGCCCGTTGGTCCTACGAGCAGTACTTC
CDR3aa: CASSLARWSYEQYF

abundance: -
j_gene: TRBJ1-5
d_gene: -
len: 14
v_gene: TRBV3-1/TRBV3-2
CDR3nt: TGTGCCAGCAGCCAAGGAAAAGTCAATCAGCCCCAGCATTTT
CDR3aa: CASSQGKVNQPQHF

abundance: -
j_gene: TRBJ1-4
d_gene: TRBD1
len: 14
v_gene: TRBV19
CDR3nt: TGTGCCAGTCGTGGGGACAGGGTTCCGGAAAAACTGTTTTTT
CDR3aa: CASRGDRVPEKLFF

abundance: few
j_gene: TRBJ2-7
d_gene: -
len: 11
v_gene: TRBV7-2
CDR3nt: TGTGCCAGCGGTTTAAGTAGTCTCGAGTACTTC
CDR3aa: CASGLSSLEYF

abundance: -
j_gene: TRBJ1-3
d_gene: -
len: 16
v_gene: TRBV4-2
CDR3nt: TGTGCCAGCAGCCAAGGGACAAATGGCCCTGGAAACACCATATATTTT
CDR3aa: CASSQGTNGPGNTIYF

abundance: -
j_gene: TRBJ2-3
d_gene: -
len: 12
v_gene: TRBV28
CDR3nt: TGTGCCAGCAGTTCCCGACTCGTTACGCAGTATTTT
CDR3aa: CASSSRLVTQYF

abundance: few
j_gene: TRBJ1-4
d_gene: TRBD1
len: 13
v_gene: TRBV29-1
CDR3nt: TGCAGCGGCTACAGGGGGCAGGATGAAAAACTGTTTTTT
CDR3aa: CSGYRGQDEKLFF

abundance: -
j_gene: TRBJ2-2
d_gene: TRBD2
len: 15
v_gene: TRBV6-4
CDR3nt: TGTGCCAGCAGTGAGAGCGGGGGTAACACCGGGGAGCTGTTTTTT
CDR3aa: CASSESGGNTGELFF

abundance: few
j_gene: TRBJ1-1
d_gene: TRBD1
len: 16
v_gene: TRBV19
CDR3nt: TGTGCCAGTAACCGGGACAGGGTCGGCATGAACACTGAAGCTTTCTTT
CDR3aa: CASNRDRVGMNTEAFF

abundance: once
j_gene: TRBJ1-2
d_gene: TRBD1
len: 17
v_gene: TRBV5-1
CDR3nt: TGCGCCAGCAGCCCTACCATTTCGACAGGGAATCTTAATGGCTACACCTTC
CDR3aa: CASSPTISTGNLNGYTF

abundance: -
j_gene: TRBJ2-1
d_gene: TRBD2
len: 15
v_gene: TRBV7-7
CDR3nt: TGTGCTTCTTCTAGCGGGGCCATTTCCTACAATGAGCAGTTCTTC
CDR3aa: CASSSGAISYNEQFF

abundance: once
j_gene: TRBJ1-1
d_gene: TRBD1
len: 15
v_gene: TRBV28
CDR3nt: TGTGCCAGCAGTTTAGGAGGACAGGGGGCCGCTGAAGCTTTCTTT
CDR3aa: CASSLGGQGAAEAFF

abundance: -
j_gene: TRBJ2-4
d_gene: TRBD2
len: 13
v_gene: TRBV6-5
CDR3nt: TGTGCCAGCAGTAGGACTAGCGGAAACATTCAGTACTTC
CDR3aa: CASSRTSGNIQYF

abundance: -
j_gene: TRBJ2-1
d_gene: -
len: 14
v_gene: TRBV5-4
CDR3nt: TGTGCCAGCAGCTTGGCTAGCTCCTACAATGAGCAGTTCTTC
CDR3aa: CASSLASSYNEQFF

abundance: -
j_gene: TRBJ1-2
d_gene: -
len: 13
v_gene: TRBV12-3/TRBV12-4
CDR3nt: TGTGCCAGCAGTTTCGAGAAGGGCTATGGCTACACCTTC
CDR3aa: CASSFEKGYGYTF

abundance: -
j_gene: TRBJ2-7
d_gene: -
len: 16
v_gene: TRBV9
CDR3nt: TGTGCCAGCAGCGTACAATCAGGCTTTCAACCCTACGAGCAGTACTTC
CDR3aa: CASSVQSGFQPYEQYF

abundance: -
j_gene: TRBJ2-3
d_gene: -
len: 16
v_gene: TRBV4-2
CDR3nt: TGTGCCAGCAGCCAACAGACTGGGAAGAGCACAGATACGCAGTATTTT
CDR3aa: CASSQQTGKSTDTQYF

abundance: -
j_gene: TRBJ2-3
d_gene: -
len: 13
v_gene: TRBV6-4
CDR3nt: TGTGCCAGCAGCGTACTAGTAACAGATACGCAGTATTTT
CDR3aa: CASSVLVTDTQYF

abundance: -
j_gene: TRBJ2-1
d_gene: -
len: 15
v_gene: TRBV19
CDR3nt: TGTGCCAGTAGTATCTTTACAGGTTCCTACAATGAGCAGTTCTTC
CDR3aa: CASSIFTGSYNEQFF

abundance: -
j_gene: TRBJ1-6
d_gene: -
len: 13
v_gene: TRBV6-4
CDR3nt: TGTGCCAGCAGTGGAGGGAATAATTCACCCCTCCACTTT
CDR3aa: CASSGGNNSPLHF

abundance: -
j_gene: TRBJ2-7
d_gene: TRBD2
len: 15
v_gene: TRBV2
CDR3nt: TGTGCCAGCAGTGGCTTTGGTGGGGGGGCCTACGAGCAGTACTTC
CDR3aa: CASSGFGGGAYEQYF

abundance: -
j_gene: TRBJ1-2
d_gene: -
len: 15
v_gene: TRBV10-3
CDR3nt: TGTGCCATCAGTGAAGTTACAGGGAAAGGCTATGGCTACACCTTC
CDR3aa: CAISEVTGKGYGYTF

abundance: -
j_gene: TRBJ2-5
d_gene: -
len: 15
v_gene: TRBV4-3
CDR3nt: TGCGCCAGCAGCCAAGATCAGGGCAGGGCCGAGACCCAGTACTTC
CDR3aa: CASSQDQGRAETQYF

abundance: once
j_gene: TRBJ2-1
d_gene: -
len: 13
v_gene: TRBV12-5
CDR3nt: TGTGCTAGTGGTTTGCTCAATAGAGATGAGCAGTTCTTC
CDR3aa: CASGLLNRDEQFF

abundance: -
j_gene: TRBJ1-2
d_gene: -
len: 11
v_gene: TRBV9
CDR3nt: TGTGCCAGCAGCGTAGATGGCCTTTTGACCTTC
CDR3aa: CASSVDGLLTF

abundance: -
j_gene: TRBJ1-1
d_gene: -
len: 12
v_gene: TRBV6-5
CDR3nt: TGTGCCAGCAGGGGAGTTCCCAAAGAAGCTTTCTTT
CDR3aa: CASRGVPKEAFF

abundance: -
j_gene: TRBJ1-1
d_gene: -
len: 16
v_gene: TRBV5-5
CDR3nt: TGTGCCAGCACTCTAGTGGGGGCAGGGATGAACACTGAAGCTTTCTTT
CDR3aa: CASTLVGAGMNTEAFF